This T cell receptor beta chain was captured by sequencing in a study of cytomegalovirus exposure and HLA in healthy donors. Study information: An early data release held approximately 80 million unique TCRs from HLA-typed donors.

Study-level results: Rarity held for most TCR sequences, but there were some public TCRs that occurred in many donors. Earlier results showed most TCR beta V segments being productive about 87% or about 30% of the time. A missense DCLRE1C variant was associated with V- and J-gene trimming of TCR beta chains in a later analysis, and an independent cohort replicated the association.

As regards this clone: Its antigen remains unknown.

Germline V gene data show CDR1 as SGHRS and CDR2 as YFSETQ. The trim removed 3 bases at V and 2 bases at J, leaving 2 bases unmatched. The CDR3 consists of 16 residues. Primers included in the PCR were 60 Vbeta and 13 Jbeta primers. Using immunoSEQ multiplex PCR, the repertoire was profiled, and TCRdb retains in-frame clones only, with some absent. Here the sample spans about 150,000 clones, roughly 74% being singletons. This chain joins TRBV5-1 and TRBJ2-3, with 14 nucleotides matching TRBD2. The TCR originated in a man between 18 and 35 years old in good health and CMV-seronegative. The specimen sequenced was PBMCs. CDR3 in amino acids: CASSWGLAGVTDTQYF. CDR3 nucleotide sequence: TGCGCCAGCAGCTGGGGACTAGCGGGAGTCACAGATACGCAGTATTTT.